This T cell receptor beta chain was observed in a study of T cell responses to AZD1222 COVID-19 vaccine (dated by TCRdb to the early 2020s). Background on the whole study: AZD1222 recipients with second doses at about 4 weeks or about 12 weeks were pooled, because spike-specific TCR depth and breadth did not differ between schedules. TCR sequencing was performed for over 230 trial participants, of whom 200 to 210 were given two doses of AZD1222 and some 26 were given two doses of MenACWY control vaccine. Trial participants were enrolled by age into 18-55, 56-69 and 70-plus year subgroups, with approximately 150, 30 and 60 TCR-sequenced participants respectively. The paper's findings and limits, for the study overall: The whole spike protein was spanned by vaccine-associated CD4 TCRs, and dominant responses were seen in regions 160-218 and 743-854. Participants were mostly white British, with more females than males. The authors suggested clonal diversity may have been underestimated. Because no day 14 peak-response samples were available, the repertoires could be characterized only after the peak T cell response. Nearly half of unique spike-specific TCRs reportedly recognized epitopes outside regions mutated in the B.1.351 and B.1.1.7 variants. Only five or six AZD1222 recipients were SARS-CoV-2 seropositive at baseline, limiting conclusions about previously exposed vaccinees. The 56-69-year group was small, and its depth increase did not reach significance, likely because of low power. After two AZD1222 doses, both the breadth and the depth of spike-specific TCRs were significantly higher than at day 0 and than in MenACWY recipients.

Details on this clone: Which antigen it targets is not known. Qualities for individual bases were not recorded, and no much larger clone is one base off.

The time point label for this specimen denotes: baseline before first vaccination. Vaccinee samples came from UK trials COV001 and COV002, including a single-blind randomized controlled phase 2/3 trial of AZD1222 (ChAdOx1 nCoV-19) in healthy adults. For TCRbeta chain sequencing, PBMC samples were collected from trial participants at day 0 and at day 28 after the second dose. The CDR3 regions of human TCRbeta chains were analyzed by immunosequencing. Concerning the study's data processing: Repertoire TCRs were matched against a reference library of SARS-CoV-2-specific TCRs generated with the MIRA antigen-specificity platform. Breadth was defined as the fraction of unique TCRs that were SARS-CoV-2-associated. Depth was defined as the fraction of total T cells that were SARS-CoV-2-associated. Using the MIRA data, every spike-specific TCR was mapped to the spike region that the TCR reacted to and assigned to either a CD4 or a CD8 class. Log10-transformed breadth and depth values were compared by one-way ANOVA with Sidak's multiple comparisons tests. TCRdb re-hosts the immuneACCESS table, in-frame sequences only. Its copies lack some clones; in the studies checked, an unresolved V gene accounts for under half of them, and the cause for the rest is not known. The V and J calls and clone size were taken over from that table, and D and trimming were inferred from the DNA. This sample is represented by about 150,000 clones; 85% to 90% of them were singletons. Together, the top ten hold 6.5% to 8.5% of the sample.

The CDR3, from cysteine to phenylalanine, totals 15 residues. CDR3 DNA only is kept here, 45 bases in frame from base 1. In the germline V gene (reference sequence), CDR1 corresponds to SEHNR and CDR2 to FQNEAQ. V has 6 bases trimmed and J has 4 bases trimmed; junction bases matching no gene number 7. The TCR was taken from an adult in good health. This receptor chain uses TRBV7-9 and TRBJ2-3, and 10 junction bases match TRBD2. This sample comprised peripheral blood, obtained on day 0 of AZD1222 vaccination. Read as DNA, the sequence is TGTGCCAGCAGTGAGCGGGGGGGCGAATCAGATACGCAGTATTTT. This codes for CASSERGGESDTQYF.